This TCR beta chain was found in a study of blood T cell repertoires in COVID-19. At the level of the study: Researchers got acute and convalescent COVID-19 samples from the United States, Italy and Spain.

TCRdb's copy holds only in-frame clones and misses some; the assay was immunoSEQ multiplex PCR. The repertoire consists of 200,000 to 250,000 clones, with under 95% occurring once and the leading ten covering approximately 1.2%. In the case of this clone: One end of the junction varies from germline; a read error may be responsible.

Germline V gene sequence: CDR1 SGHRS, CDR2 YFSETQ. The CDR3 spans 16 residues. J is TRBJ2-3 and V is TRBV5-1; TRBD1 agrees at 12 bases. This TCR was sampled from a man in his thirties or forties with acute or convalescent COVID-19. Sequencing was performed on peripheral blood. CDR3 sequence: CASSFDGTGGTNTQYF. For the CDR3, the DNA is TGCGCCAGCAGCTTCGACGGGACAGGGGGCACAAATACGCAGTATTTT.